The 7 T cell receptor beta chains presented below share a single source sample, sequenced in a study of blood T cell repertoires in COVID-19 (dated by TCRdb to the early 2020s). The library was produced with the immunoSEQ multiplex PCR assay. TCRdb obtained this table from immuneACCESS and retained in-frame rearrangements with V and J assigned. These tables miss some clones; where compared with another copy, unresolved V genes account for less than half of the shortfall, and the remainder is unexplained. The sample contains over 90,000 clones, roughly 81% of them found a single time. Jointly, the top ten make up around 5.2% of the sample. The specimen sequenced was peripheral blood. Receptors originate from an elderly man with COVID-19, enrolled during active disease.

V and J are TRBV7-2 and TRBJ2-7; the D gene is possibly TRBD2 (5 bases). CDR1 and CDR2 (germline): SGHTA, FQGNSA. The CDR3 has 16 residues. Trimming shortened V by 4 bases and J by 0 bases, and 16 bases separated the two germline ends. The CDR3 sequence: CASSSPDFLSSYEQYF. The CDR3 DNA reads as TGTGCCAGCAGCTCCCCGGACTTCCTGAGCTCCTACGAGCAGTACTTC.

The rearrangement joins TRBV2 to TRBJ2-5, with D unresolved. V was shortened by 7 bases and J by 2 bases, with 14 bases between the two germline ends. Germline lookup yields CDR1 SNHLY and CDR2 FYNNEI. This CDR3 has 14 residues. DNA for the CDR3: TGTGCCAGCAACTTAATTACCAGGCAAGAGACCCAGTACTTC. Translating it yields CASNLITRQETQYF.

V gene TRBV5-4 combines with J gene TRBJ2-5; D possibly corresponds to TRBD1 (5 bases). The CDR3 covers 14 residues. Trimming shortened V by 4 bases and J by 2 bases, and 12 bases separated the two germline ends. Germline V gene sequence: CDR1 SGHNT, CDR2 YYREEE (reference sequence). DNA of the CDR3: TGTGCCAGCAGCCCCGGCAGGGCACAAGAGACCCAGTACTTC. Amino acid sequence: CASSPGRAQETQYF.

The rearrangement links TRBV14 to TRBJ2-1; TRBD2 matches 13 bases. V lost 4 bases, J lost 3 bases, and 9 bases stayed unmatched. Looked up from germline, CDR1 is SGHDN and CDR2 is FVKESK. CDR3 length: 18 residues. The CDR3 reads CASSRTSGSFTHYNEQFF. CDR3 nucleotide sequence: TGTGCCAGCAGCCGGACTAGCGGGAGTTTTACCCACTACAATGAGCAGTTCTTC.

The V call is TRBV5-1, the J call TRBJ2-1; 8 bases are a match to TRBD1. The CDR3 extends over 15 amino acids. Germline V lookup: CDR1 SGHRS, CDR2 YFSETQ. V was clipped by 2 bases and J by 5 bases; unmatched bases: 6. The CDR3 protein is CASSFRGPPNNEQFF. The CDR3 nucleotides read TGCGCCAGCAGCTTCAGGGGGCCCCCTAACAATGAGCAGTTCTTC.

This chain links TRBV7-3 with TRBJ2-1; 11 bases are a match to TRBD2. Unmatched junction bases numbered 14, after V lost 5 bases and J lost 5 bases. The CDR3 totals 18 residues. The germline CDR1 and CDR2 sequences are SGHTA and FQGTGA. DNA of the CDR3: TGTGCCAGCAGCGGAAACCGGATACTAGCGGGGGAGAACAATGAGCAGTTCTTC. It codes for CASSGNRILAGENNEQFF.

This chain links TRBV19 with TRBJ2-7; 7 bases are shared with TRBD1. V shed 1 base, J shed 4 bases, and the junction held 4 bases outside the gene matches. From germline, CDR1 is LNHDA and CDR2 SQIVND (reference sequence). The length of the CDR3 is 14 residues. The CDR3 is CASSIVGTEYEQYF. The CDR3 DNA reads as TGTGCCAGTAGTATAGTAGGGACAGAATACGAGCAGTACTTC.